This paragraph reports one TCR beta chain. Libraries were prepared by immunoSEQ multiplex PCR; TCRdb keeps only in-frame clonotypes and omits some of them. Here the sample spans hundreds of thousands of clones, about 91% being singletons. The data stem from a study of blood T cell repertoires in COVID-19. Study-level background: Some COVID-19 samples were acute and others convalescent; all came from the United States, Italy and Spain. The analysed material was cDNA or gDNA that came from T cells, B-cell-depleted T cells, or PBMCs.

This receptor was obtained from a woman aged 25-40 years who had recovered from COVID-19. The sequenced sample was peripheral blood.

This CDR3 is CASSQSSGGGARYGNTIYF. The CDR3 bases are TGTGCCAGCAGCCAATCTTCGGGAGGGGGGGCGAGGTACGGAAACACCATATATTTT. The chain joins TRBV3-1 (or the pseudogene TRBV3-2) to TRBJ1-3; possibly TRBD1 for D (6 bases). V was clipped by 2 bases and J by 4 bases, with 24 bases between them. Germline lookup yields CDR1 LGHDT and CDR2 YNNKEL (reference sequence). This CDR3 comprises 19 residues.